This TCR beta chain originates from a study of regulatory T cells in long-lasting Graves disease. Library construction for TCR beta used iRepertoire HTBI primers and Arm-PCR of CDR3 regions. MiXCR was run by TCRdb on the multiplex PCR reads, yielding one entry per CDR3 protein. This repertoire shows about 420,000 distinct CDR3 sequences, about 17% found once; its top ten account for about a quarter. Time point: newly diagnosed GD, antithyroid drugs for less than 3 months. There was RNA extracted from PBMCs, and the TCR library was made from it. The data also belong to a second study, concerning T cells in Graves' hyperthyroidism and ophthalmopathy. That work adds: Among thyroid clonotypes expanded above 0.001, most also appeared in blood.

The source was peripheral blood mononuclear cells (PBMCs), collected at new diagnosis, from a patient treated with antithyroid drugs. The sequence derives from a woman aged 18-29 years with Graves disease.

In nucleotides, the CDR3 is TGTGCCAGCAGTGATGCAAATCCCTCCTGGCAGTTACCCACTGAAGCTTTCTTT. Translated, it gives CASSDANPSWQLPTEAFF. The chain recombines TRBV6-1 with TRBJ1-1, with D uncertain. Looked up from germline, CDR1 is MNHNS and CDR2 is SASEGT. This CDR3 region has 18 residues. V was trimmed by 3 bases and J by 4 bases, leaving 24 bases between them.